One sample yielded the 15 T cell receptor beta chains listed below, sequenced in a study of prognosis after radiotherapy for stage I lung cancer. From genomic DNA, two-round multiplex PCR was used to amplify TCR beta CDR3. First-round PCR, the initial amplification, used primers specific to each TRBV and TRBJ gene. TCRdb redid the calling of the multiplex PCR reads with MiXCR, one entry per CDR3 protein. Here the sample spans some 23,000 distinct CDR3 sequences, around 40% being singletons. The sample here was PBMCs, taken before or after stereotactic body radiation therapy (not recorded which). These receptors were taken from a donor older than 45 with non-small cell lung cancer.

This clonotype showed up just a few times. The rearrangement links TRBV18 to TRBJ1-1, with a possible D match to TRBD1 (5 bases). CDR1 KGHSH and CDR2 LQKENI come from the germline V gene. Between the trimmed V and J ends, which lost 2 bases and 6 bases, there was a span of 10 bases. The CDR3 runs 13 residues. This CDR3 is CASSPLGDAEAFF. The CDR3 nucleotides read TGTGCCAGCTCACCATTGGGGGATGCTGAAGCTTTCTTT.

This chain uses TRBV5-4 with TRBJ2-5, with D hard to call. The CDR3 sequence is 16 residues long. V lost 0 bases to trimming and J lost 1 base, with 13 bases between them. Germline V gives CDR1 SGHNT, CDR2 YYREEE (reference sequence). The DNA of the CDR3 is TGTGCCAGCAGCTTGGTTGCGAGAGGCCCCCAAGAGACCCAGTACTTC. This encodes CASSLVARGPQETQYF.

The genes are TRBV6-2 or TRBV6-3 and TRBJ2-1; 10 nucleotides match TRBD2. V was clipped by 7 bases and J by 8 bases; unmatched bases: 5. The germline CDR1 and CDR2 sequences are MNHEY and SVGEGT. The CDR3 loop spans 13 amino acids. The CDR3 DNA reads TGTGCCAGCACTTGTACTAGCGGGGATGAGCAGTTCTTC. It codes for CASTCTSGDEQFF.

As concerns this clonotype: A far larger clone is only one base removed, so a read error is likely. CDR3 residues: CAIKYQREGRYEQYF. In nucleotides, the CDR3 is TGTGCCATCAAGTATCAACGGGAGGGCCGGTACGAGCAGTACTTC. This chain joins TRBV6-6 and TRBJ2-7, with 8 bases identical to TRBD2. The germline V gene encodes CDR1 MNHNY and CDR2 SVGAGI (reference sequence). The CDR3 is 15 amino acids. The J segment lost 4 bases and the V segment lost 10 bases, leaving 15 bases of the junction unmatched.

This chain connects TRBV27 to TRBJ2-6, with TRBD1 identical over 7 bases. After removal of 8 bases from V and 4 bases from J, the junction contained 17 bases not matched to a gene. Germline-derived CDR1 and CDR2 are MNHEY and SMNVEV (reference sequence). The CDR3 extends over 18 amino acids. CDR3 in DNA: TGTGCCAGCGACGGGACAGCCGTTTTTTACTCCGGGGCCAACGTCCTGACTTTC. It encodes CASDGTAVFYSGANVLTF.

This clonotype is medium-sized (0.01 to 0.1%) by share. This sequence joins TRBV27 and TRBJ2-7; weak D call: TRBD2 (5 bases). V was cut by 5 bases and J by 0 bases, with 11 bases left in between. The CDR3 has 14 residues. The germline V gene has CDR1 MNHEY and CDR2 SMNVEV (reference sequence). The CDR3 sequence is CASSQSGLSYEQYF. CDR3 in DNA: TGTGCCAGCAGTCAAAGCGGCCTCTCCTACGAGCAGTACTTC.

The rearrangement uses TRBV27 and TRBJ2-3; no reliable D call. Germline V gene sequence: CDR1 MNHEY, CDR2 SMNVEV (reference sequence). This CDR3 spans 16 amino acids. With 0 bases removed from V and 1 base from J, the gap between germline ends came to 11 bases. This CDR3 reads CASSLSLGGRTDTQYF. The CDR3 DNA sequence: TGTGCCAGCAGTTTATCGTTGGGTGGACGCACAGATACGCAGTATTTT.

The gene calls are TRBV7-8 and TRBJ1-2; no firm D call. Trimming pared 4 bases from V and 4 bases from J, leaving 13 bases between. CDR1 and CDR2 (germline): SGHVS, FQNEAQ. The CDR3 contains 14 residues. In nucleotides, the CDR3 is TGTGCCAGCAGCTCTCAAACAAGGATCTATGGCTACACCTTC. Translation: CASSSQTRIYGYTF.

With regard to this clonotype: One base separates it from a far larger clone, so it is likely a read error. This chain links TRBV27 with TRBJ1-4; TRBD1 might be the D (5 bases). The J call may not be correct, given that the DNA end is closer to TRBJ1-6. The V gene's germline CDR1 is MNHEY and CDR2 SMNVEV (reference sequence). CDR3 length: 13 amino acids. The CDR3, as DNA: TGTGCCAGCAGTTGGGGGTGGTATTCACCCCTCCACTTT. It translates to CASSWGWYSPLHF.

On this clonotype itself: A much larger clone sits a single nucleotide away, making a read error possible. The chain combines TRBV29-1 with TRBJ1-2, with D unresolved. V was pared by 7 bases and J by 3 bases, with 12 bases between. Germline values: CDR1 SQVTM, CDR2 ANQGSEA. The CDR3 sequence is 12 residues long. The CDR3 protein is CSAVTFDYGYTF. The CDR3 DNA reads TGCAGCGCTGTGACGTTCGACTATGGCTACACCTTC.

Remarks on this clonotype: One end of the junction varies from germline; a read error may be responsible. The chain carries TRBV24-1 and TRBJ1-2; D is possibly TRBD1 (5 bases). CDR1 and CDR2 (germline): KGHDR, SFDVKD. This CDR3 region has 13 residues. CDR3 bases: TGTACCACCAGTGACTCGGACAAGTATGGCTACACCTTC. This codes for CTTSDSDKYGYTF.

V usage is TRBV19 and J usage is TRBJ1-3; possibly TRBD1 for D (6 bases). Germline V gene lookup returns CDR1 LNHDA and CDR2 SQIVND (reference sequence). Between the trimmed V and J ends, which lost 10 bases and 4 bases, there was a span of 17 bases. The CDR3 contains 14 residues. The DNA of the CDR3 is TGTGCCACCCCGACGGGACATAAGGGAAACACCATATATTTT. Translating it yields CATPTGHKGNTIYF.

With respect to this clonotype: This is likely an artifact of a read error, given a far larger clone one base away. The CDR3 coding sequence is TGTGCCGGCCGGGGGAGTCCGATGGGTCTCGGCGAGCAGTACTTC. Amino acids: CAGRGSPMGLGEQYF. This chain connects TRBV6-4 to TRBJ2-7, with a possible D match to TRBD2 (6 bases). The V gene's germline CDR1 is MRHNA and CDR2 SNTAGT. The V gene lost 11 bases and the J gene lost 6 bases, with 26 bases spanning the gap. This CDR3 has 15 amino acids.

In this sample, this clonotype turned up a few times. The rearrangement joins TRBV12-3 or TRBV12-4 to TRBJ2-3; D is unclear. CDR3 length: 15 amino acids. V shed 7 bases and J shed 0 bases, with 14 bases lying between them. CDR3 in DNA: TGTGCCAGCACCTTTATCAGTGAGAGCACAGATACGCAGTATTTT. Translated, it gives CASTFISESTDTQYF.

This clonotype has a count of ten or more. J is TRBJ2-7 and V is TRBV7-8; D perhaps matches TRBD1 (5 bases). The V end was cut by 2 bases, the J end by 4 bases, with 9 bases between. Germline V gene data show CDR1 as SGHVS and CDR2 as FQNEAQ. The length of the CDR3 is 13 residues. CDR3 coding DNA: TGTGCCAGCAGCTTATCCCAGGGATACGAGCAGTACTTC. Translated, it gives CASSLSQGYEQYF.